This is a list of T cell receptor beta chains from one sample in a study of tumor-infiltrating lymphocytes in oesophageal squamous cell carcinoma. From the PCR reads, TCRdb called clonotypes with MiXCR, one entry per CDR3 protein. The sample includes just over 15,000 distinct CDR3 sequences, approximately 50% of them seen just once. Specimen: esophageal tumor tissue. The source is a male donor with esophageal squamous cell carcinoma. Both conserved end residues are part of each CDR3. Each record gives: CDR3 DNA, CDR3 protein, D gene, clone size, J gene, V gene. D genes are given only for firm matches. Size is omitted from some rows. Given values are once, few, many or a class for expanded clones.

CDR3 DNA: TGTGCCAGCAGTACTACTCGGGGACAGGGACCCGAGACCCAGTACTTC
CDR3 protein: CASSTTRGQGPETQYF
D gene: TRBD1
clone size: .
J gene: TRBJ2-5
V gene: TRBV12-3/TRBV12-4

CDR3 DNA: TGTGCCAGCAGTGTAGGGGGCGAAACCTACGAGCAGTACTTC
CDR3 protein: CASSVGGETYEQYF
D gene: TRBD1
clone size: .
J gene: TRBJ2-7
V gene: TRBV6-8

CDR3 DNA: TGTGCCAGCAGCCTAGGGAGGTACGGGGGCGACGATACGCAGTATTTT
CDR3 protein: CASSLGRYGGDDTQYF
D gene: .
clone size: .
J gene: TRBJ2-3
V gene: TRBV7-6

CDR3 DNA: TGTGCCAGCAGCCGTGGGACAGCCGCGGAGACCCAGTACTTC
CDR3 protein: CASSRGTAAETQYF
D gene: TRBD1
clone size: few
J gene: TRBJ2-5
V gene: TRBV7-6

CDR3 DNA: TGTGCCAGCAGCTTAGGATCCGGGTTTAACTATGGCTACACCTTC
CDR3 protein: CASSLGSGFNYGYTF
D gene: .
clone size: .
J gene: TRBJ1-2
V gene: TRBV7-3

CDR3 DNA: TGCGCCAGCAGCACAGCCCTCAGGGACGAGCAGTACTTT
CDR3 protein: CASSTALRDEQYF
D gene: .
clone size: .
J gene: TRBJ1-6
V gene: TRBV5-1

CDR3 DNA: TGTGCCAGCAGCTTTGATTGGACTAGCTACACAGATACGCAGTATTTT
CDR3 protein: CASSFDWTSYTDTQYF
D gene: TRBD2
clone size: .
J gene: TRBJ2-3
V gene: TRBV7-2

CDR3 DNA: TGTGCCAGCAGCTTAGGGTCGGGAGGCCGATACTACGAGCAGTACTTC
CDR3 protein: CASSLGSGGRYYEQYF
D gene: TRBD2
clone size: .
J gene: TRBJ2-7
V gene: TRBV7-6

CDR3 DNA: TGTGCCAGCAGTGACGCGGGAGGGGAATACAATGAGCAGTTCTTC
CDR3 protein: CASSDAGGEYNEQFF
D gene: TRBD2
clone size: many
J gene: TRBJ2-1
V gene: TRBV6-4

CDR3 DNA: TGTGCCAGCAGACGGGGACAGGGGGTCGGTGAGCAGTTCTTC
CDR3 protein: CASRRGQGVGEQFF
D gene: TRBD1
clone size: few
J gene: TRBJ2-1
V gene: TRBV7-3

CDR3 DNA: TGTGCCAGCAGCCTCCCCATCGGACTAGGGGTGTGGACCCAGTACTTC
CDR3 protein: CASSLPIGLGVWTQYF
D gene: TRBD2
clone size: .
J gene: TRBJ2-5
V gene: TRBV7-6

CDR3 DNA: TGTGCCAGCAGTCTCCAGGGGACCCCTGAAGCTTTCTTT
CDR3 protein: CASSLQGTPEAFF
D gene: .
clone size: many
J gene: TRBJ1-1
V gene: TRBV6-1

CDR3 DNA: TGTGCCAGCAGATCGGACGGGAACACCGGGGAGCTGTTTTTT
CDR3 protein: CASRSDGNTGELFF
D gene: .
clone size: .
J gene: TRBJ2-2
V gene: TRBV7-3

CDR3 DNA: TGCGCCAGCAGCTTGGAGGGACGGGACAATCAGCCCCAGCATTTT
CDR3 protein: CASSLEGRDNQPQHF
D gene: .
clone size: many
J gene: TRBJ1-5
V gene: TRBV5-1

CDR3 DNA: TGTGCCATCAAGGGGGGCCCGGCCAACGTCCTGACTTTC
CDR3 protein: CAIKGGPANVLTF
D gene: .
clone size: .
J gene: TRBJ2-6
V gene: TRBV10-3

CDR3 DNA: TGTGCCAGCAGGGTAGCGGGTCTAGAGACCCAGTACTTC
CDR3 protein: CASRVAGLETQYF
D gene: TRBD2
clone size: .
J gene: TRBJ2-5
V gene: TRBV28

CDR3 DNA: TGTGCCAGCAGCACCCCACGCGGGACAGTTTACGAGCAGTACTTC
CDR3 protein: CASSTPRGTVYEQYF
D gene: .
clone size: .
J gene: TRBJ2-7
V gene: TRBV11-2

CDR3 DNA: TGTGCCAGCAGCTTGACAGCTGGGGCCAACGTCCTGACTTTC
CDR3 protein: CASSLTAGANVLTF
D gene: .
clone size: medium-sized
J gene: TRBJ2-6
V gene: TRBV7-2

CDR3 DNA: TGTGCCAGCAGCTCCTCATTAGCGGGAGATGCCTACAATGAGCAGTTCTTC
CDR3 protein: CASSSSLAGDAYNEQFF
D gene: TRBD2
clone size: medium-sized
J gene: TRBJ2-1
V gene: TRBV7-9

CDR3 DNA: TGTGCCAGCAGTTCCTCTGGCCTACCACAGCAGTTCTTC
CDR3 protein: CASSSSGLPQQFF
D gene: .
clone size: few
J gene: TRBJ2-1
V gene: TRBV7-3

CDR3 DNA: TGTGCCAGCGCTAGGACAGGACTCTACTACTTC
CDR3 protein: CASARTGLYYF
D gene: TRBD1
clone size: .
J gene: TRBJ2-5
V gene: TRBV6-2/TRBV6-3

CDR3 DNA: TGTGCCAGCAGTTTGGAGTGGGAGCAGTTCTTC
CDR3 protein: CASSLEWEQFF
D gene: .
clone size: .
J gene: TRBJ2-1
V gene: TRBV12-3/TRBV12-4

CDR3 DNA: TGTGCCAGCAGCTTTGGAGCGGGCACGAACACCGGGGAGCTGTTTTTT
CDR3 protein: CASSFGAGTNTGELFF
D gene: .
clone size: many
J gene: TRBJ2-2
V gene: TRBV7-9

CDR3 DNA: TGTGCCAGCAGCTCCGACAGGGGGAGGAAGACCCAGTACTTC
CDR3 protein: CASSSDRGRKTQYF
D gene: TRBD1
clone size: few
J gene: TRBJ2-5
V gene: TRBV7-8

CDR3 DNA: TGTGCCAGCAGCATTAGGGCGACAGGTGAGCAGTTCTTC
CDR3 protein: CASSIRATGEQFF
D gene: .
clone size: .
J gene: TRBJ2-1
V gene: TRBV7-3

CDR3 DNA: TGTGCCAGCAGTTACAGGAGCTCCTACAATGAGCAGTTCTTC
CDR3 protein: CASSYRSSYNEQFF
D gene: .
clone size: many
J gene: TRBJ2-1
V gene: TRBV6-6

CDR3 DNA: TGCGCCAGCAGCCAAGATTGGGCAGATGGCTACACCTTC
CDR3 protein: CASSQDWADGYTF
D gene: .
clone size: many
J gene: TRBJ1-2
V gene: TRBV4-3

CDR3 DNA: TGTGCCAGCAGCCCGACTAGCGGGAGCCCAGATACGCAGTATTTT
CDR3 protein: CASSPTSGSPDTQYF
D gene: TRBD2
clone size: few
J gene: TRBJ2-3
V gene: TRBV6-4

CDR3 DNA: TGTGCCAGCAGCTTCCCGCGACAGGGGATAAGAGGAAACACCATATATTTT
CDR3 protein: CASSFPRQGIRGNTIYF
D gene: TRBD1
clone size: once
J gene: TRBJ1-3
V gene: TRBV7-4

CDR3 DNA: TGTGCCAGCAGCTCGGGACTAGAACAGACCCAGTACTTC
CDR3 protein: CASSSGLEQTQYF
D gene: TRBD2
clone size: many
J gene: TRBJ2-5
V gene: TRBV7-3

CDR3 DNA: TGTGCCAGCAGCTTGGTGACAATAGCCGAGCAGTACTTC
CDR3 protein: CASSLVTIAEQYF
D gene: .
clone size: few
J gene: TRBJ2-7
V gene: TRBV7-2

CDR3 DNA: TGTGCCAGCAGCTTAGTGGTTAACACTGAAGCTTTCTTT
CDR3 protein: CASSLVVNTEAFF
D gene: .
clone size: once
J gene: TRBJ1-1
V gene: TRBV11-1

CDR3 DNA: TGTGCCAGCAGCCCGGACTACCTTAGCACAGATACGCAGTATTTT
CDR3 protein: CASSPDYLSTDTQYF
D gene: .
clone size: .
J gene: TRBJ2-3
V gene: TRBV11-2

CDR3 DNA: TGTGCCAGCAGTCAGGATCCATACAGGGGAATGTGGGATGAAGCTTTCTTT
CDR3 protein: CASSQDPYRGMWDEAFF
D gene: TRBD1
clone size: medium-sized
J gene: TRBJ1-1
V gene: TRBV12-3/TRBV12-4

CDR3 DNA: TGTGCCAGCAGCTTAGTATTTAGCGGGAGGGTCTCCTACAATGAGCAGTACTTC
CDR3 protein: CASSLVFSGRVSYNEQYF
D gene: TRBD2
clone size: many
J gene: TRBJ2-7
V gene: TRBV7-2

CDR3 DNA: TGCGCCAGCAGTGTTAGGGACGGAACAGAGACCCAGTACTTC
CDR3 protein: CASSVRDGTETQYF
D gene: .
clone size: medium-sized
J gene: TRBJ2-5
V gene: TRBV10-1

CDR3 DNA: TGTGCCAGCAGTTATTCGCGGGCTTTTACCGGGGAGCTGTACTTC
CDR3 protein: CASSYSRAFTGELYF
D gene: .
clone size: .
J gene: TRBJ2-1
V gene: TRBV6-8

CDR3 DNA: TGTGCCAGCAGCTTAGCTAGCGGGAGGGAGCATGAGCAGTTCTTC
CDR3 protein: CASSLASGREHEQFF
D gene: TRBD2
clone size: .
J gene: TRBJ2-1
V gene: TRBV11-2

CDR3 DNA: TGTGCCAGCAGCTTAAACCCTGGGGACGCTGAAGCTTTCTTT
CDR3 protein: CASSLNPGDAEAFF
D gene: .
clone size: .
J gene: TRBJ1-1
V gene: TRBV7-8

CDR3 DNA: TGTGCCAGCAGCCACCAACAGGGGGAAGCTAACTATGGCTACACCTTC
CDR3 protein: CASSHQQGEANYGYTF
D gene: TRBD1
clone size: .
J gene: TRBJ1-2
V gene: TRBV5-6

CDR3 DNA: TGTGCCAGCAGTTTCCTACAGGGGAACGGTTCACCCCTCCACTTT
CDR3 protein: CASSFLQGNGSPLHF
D gene: TRBD1
clone size: medium-sized
J gene: TRBJ1-6
V gene: TRBV28

CDR3 DNA: TGTGCCAGCAGTTTAGCCGGGGCATACAATGAGCAGTTCTTC
CDR3 protein: CASSLAGAYNEQFF
D gene: .
clone size: once
J gene: TRBJ2-1
V gene: TRBV12-3/TRBV12-4

CDR3 DNA: TGTGCCAGCAGCTGGTGGGTGGGGGAGACCCAGTACTTC
CDR3 protein: CASSWWVGETQYF
D gene: .
clone size: .
J gene: TRBJ2-5
V gene: TRBV7-3

CDR3 DNA: TGTGCCAGCAGCTTGGACTTTCAAGAGACCCAGTACTTC
CDR3 protein: CASSLDFQETQYF
D gene: .
clone size: .
J gene: TRBJ2-5
V gene: TRBV5-6

CDR3 DNA: TGTGCTAGCAGCTTAGAAGTGGGACTAGCGTACAATGAGCAGTTCTTC
CDR3 protein: CASSLEVGLAYNEQFF
D gene: TRBD2
clone size: few
J gene: TRBJ2-1
V gene: TRBV7-6

CDR3 DNA: TGTGCCAGCCAGGGAGTCCGGGGAAATCAAGATACGCAGTATTTT
CDR3 protein: CASQGVRGNQDTQYF
D gene: .
clone size: many
J gene: TRBJ2-3
V gene: TRBV18

CDR3 DNA: TGTGCCACCAGTGATACCGACACAGATACGCAGTTCTTC
CDR3 protein: CATSDTDTDTQFF
D gene: .
clone size: .
J gene: TRBJ2-1
V gene: TRBV24-1

CDR3 DNA: TGTGCCATCAGTGAGTCCGGGGCCGCCGGGGCCAACGTCCTGACTTTC
CDR3 protein: CAISESGAAGANVLTF
D gene: .
clone size: .
J gene: TRBJ2-6
V gene: TRBV10-3

CDR3 DNA: TGTGCCAGCAGCCCCGAGGCGCGTTCCGAGGAGCTGTTTTTT
CDR3 protein: CASSPEARSEELFF
D gene: .
clone size: .
J gene: TRBJ2-2
V gene: TRBV7-9

CDR3 DNA: TGTGCCAGCAGCCAATCCGGGGAGCTGTTTTTT
CDR3 protein: CASSQSGELFF
D gene: .
clone size: .
J gene: TRBJ2-2
V gene: TRBV11-2

CDR3 DNA: TGTGCTAGCAGCGCCGGGACTTACAATGAGCAGTTCTTC
CDR3 protein: CASSAGTYNEQFF
D gene: .
clone size: few
J gene: TRBJ2-1
V gene: TRBV7-6

CDR3 DNA: TGTGCTAGCAGCGGCAGCCTCGGGGAAAAACTGTTTTTT
CDR3 protein: CASSGSLGEKLFF
D gene: .
clone size: .
J gene: TRBJ1-4
V gene: TRBV7-6